Presented here are 12 T cell receptor beta chains from one specimen sequenced in a study of blood T cell repertoires in COVID-19. Measured with immunoSEQ multiplex PCR; TCRdb has only the in-frame clones, and not every one. The data show about 130,000 clones, around 85% seen once. The source material was peripheral blood. The source is a human donor in a cohort sampled during active COVID-19.

The V and J genes are TRBV15 and TRBJ1-2, with 7 bases fitting TRBD1. CDR3 length: 14 amino acids. Germline V gene sequence: CDR1 LNHNV, CDR2 YYDKDF (reference sequence). V was pared by 1 base and J by 4 bases, with 3 bases of the junction left unmatched. Here the CDR3 DNA reads TGTGCCACCAGCAGAGTGGGGACAGTCTATGGCTACACCTTC. It specifies CATSRVGTVYGYTF.

The chain combines TRBV3-1 (or the pseudogene TRBV3-2) with TRBJ1-1; D not resolved. CDR3 size: 14 residues. Per the germline V gene, CDR1 is LGHDT and CDR2 is YNNKEL (reference sequence). V was clipped by 4 bases and J by 0 bases, with 9 bases between them. The CDR3 here is CASSRRSMNTEAFF. The CDR3 DNA reads TGTGCCAGCAGCCGACGGAGCATGAACACTGAAGCTTTCTTT.

The chain combines TRBV7-9 with TRBJ2-7, with no clear D. Germline-derived CDR1 and CDR2 are SEHNR and FQNEAQ (reference sequence). Trimming stripped 1 base from V and 2 bases from J, with 9 bases between. This CDR3 is 14 amino acids long. CDR3 DNA: TGTGCCAGCAGCTTAGACAGCCAAACCTACGAGCAGTACTTC. Amino acids: CASSLDSQTYEQYF. Drawing the rest from reference TRBV7-9 and TRBJ2-7, the complete variable domain is DTGVSQNPRHKITKRGQNVTFRCDPISEHNRLYWYRQTLGQGPEFLTYFQNEAQLEKSRLLSDRFSAERPKGSFSTLEIQRTEQGDSAMYLCASSLDSQTYEQYFGPGTRLTVT.

This chain's CDR3 is CASSDSGGVIAYEQYV. The CDR3 DNA reads as TGTGCCAGCAGTGACAGTGGGGGGGTTATTGCCTACGAGCAGTACGTC. This chain links TRBV6-1 with TRBJ2-7; 7 bases are shared with TRBD2. With V trimmed by 3 bases and J by 2 bases, 10 bases remained unmatched. The germline CDR1 and CDR2 sequences are MNHNS and SASEGT. This CDR3 is built from 16 residues.

This clone occurred once. CDR3 protein: CASSLASYEQYV. The CDR3 DNA sequence: TGTGCCAGCAGCTTAGCGTCCTACGAGCAGTACGTC. This rearrangement joins TRBV11-2 to TRBJ2-7; D not certain. Germline V gene lookup returns CDR1 SGHAT and CDR2 FQNNGV. With 1 base removed from V and 1 base from J, the gap between germline ends came to 2 bases. CDR3 length equals 12 residues.

This clone showed up just once. The chain is built from TRBV2 and TRBJ2-2; TRBD1 might be the D (6 bases). Trimming removed 7 bases from V and 5 bases from J, with 14 bases in between. There are 14 residues in the CDR3. The germline V gene has CDR1 SNHLY and CDR2 FYNNEI. CDR3 sequence reads: CASKTGTVTGELFF. The CDR3 region has the DNA TGTGCCAGCAAAACAGGGACCGTGACCGGGGAGCTGTTTTTT. Full variable domain (rest looked up from reference TRBV2 and TRBJ2-2): EPEVTQTPSHQVTQMGQEVILRCVPISNHLYFYWYRQILGQKVEFLVSFYNNEISEKSEIFDDQFSVERPDGSNFTLKIRSTKLEDSAMYFCASKTGTVTGELFFGEGSRLTVL.

CDR3 nucleotides: TGTGCCAGCAGCTCTCTAGCACAGAACACCGGGGAGCTGTTTTTT. Residues: CASSSLAQNTGELFF. The rearrangement joins TRBV7-2 to TRBJ2-2; perhaps TRBD2 as D (5 bases). V shed 4 bases and J shed 1 base, with 10 bases lying between them. The CDR3 runs 15 residues. From germline, CDR1 is SGHTA and CDR2 FQGNSA.

The V and J genes are TRBV30 and TRBJ1-2; possible D gene TRBD1, 5 bases. Looked up from germline, CDR1 is GTSNPN and CDR2 is SVGIG (reference sequence). With 4 bases removed from V and 6 bases from J, the gap between germline ends came to 18 bases. The CDR3 runs 14 residues. CDR3 bases: TGTGCCTGGATCCACCGGGGGGTGGGGGATGGCTACACCTTC. Amino acids: CAWIHRGVGDGYTF.

J is TRBJ2-2 and V is TRBV6-5, with TRBD1 matching 10 bases. CDR1 is MNHEY, CDR2 SVGAGI, per germline. V dropped 6 bases and J dropped 8; count of bases not matched to a gene: 6. This CDR3 has 14 residues. CDR3 in amino acids: CASRTTGGSGELFF. For the CDR3, the DNA is TGTGCCAGCAGGACGACAGGGGGCTCGGGGGAGCTGTTTTTT.

V and J are TRBV5-5 and TRBJ1-1, with TRBD1 identical over 7 bases. This CDR3 has 15 residues. CDR1 and CDR2 (germline): SGHKS, YYEKEE (reference sequence). After removal of 2 bases from V and 5 bases from J, the junction contained 9 bases not matched to a gene. In nucleotides, the CDR3 is TGTGCCAGCAGCTTCGGTCCAGGGGGTAGGACTGAAGCTTTCTTT. It specifies CASSFGPGGRTEAFF.

The V call is TRBV19, the J call TRBJ2-2; 7 bases line up with TRBD2. The CDR3 sequence is 15 residues long. CDR1 LNHDA and CDR2 SQIVND come from the germline V gene (reference sequence). V lost 3 bases to trimming and J lost 2 bases; unmatched junction nucleotides: 3. In DNA form, the CDR3 reads TGTGCCAGTAGTATCGGGACTACTAACACCGGGGAGCTGTTTTTT. Translated: CASSIGTTNTGELFF. The full variable domain, rest sourced from reference TRBV19 and TRBJ2-2, is DGGITQSPKYLFRKEGQNVTLSCEQNLNHDAMYWYRQDPGQGLRLIYYSQIVNDFQKGDIAEGYSVSREKKESFPLTVTSAQKNPTAFYLCASSIGTTNTGELFFGEGSRLTVL.

This clone has only one observation. The gene calls are TRBV2 and TRBJ2-3; TRBD2 aligns across 11 bases. The CDR3 is 15 residues long. Trimming removed 3 bases from V and 5 bases from J; junction bases left unmatched: 4. CDR1 is SNHLY, CDR2 FYNNEI, per germline. CDR3 loop: CASSETGTSGDTQYF. CDR3 nucleotide sequence: TGTGCCAGCAGTGAGACCGGGACTAGCGGAGATACGCAGTATTTT. The whole variable domain, remainder taken from reference TRBV2 and TRBJ2-3, is EPEVTQTPSHQVTQMGQEVILRCVPISNHLYFYWYRQILGQKVEFLVSFYNNEISEKSEIFDDQFSVERPDGSNFTLKIRSTKLEDSAMYFCASSETGTSGDTQYFGPGTRLTVL.